This T cell receptor beta chain was recovered during a study of tumor-infiltrating lymphocytes in primary liver carcinoma (dated by TCRdb to the late 2010s). The study in broad terms: Of the five patients, three men and two women aged 30 to 69 years, four had hepatocellular carcinoma and one had combined HCC and intrahepatic cholangiocarcinoma. Technical replicate repertoires showed high reproducibility, with mean shared-clone rates roughly 0.89 and correlation coefficients above 0.95. The 25 tumor region samples were profiled with Agilent mRNA microarrays so that TCRbeta repertoire diversity could be related to the local molecular phenotype. Each sample produced about 3.65 to 7.13 million productive TCRbeta reads, and read depth showed no significant difference between tissue types. The five patients had tumors staged T1-T3 N0M0, with maximum diameters ranging from roughly 4.2 to 10 cm. TCRbeta repertoire sequencing, expression microarrays and whole-exome sequencing were combined in the study across five regions of each liver tumor, with adjacent normal tissue and blood also included. A total of 35 or so specimens from 5 patients went through TCRbeta repertoire sequencing, namely 25 tumor regions, 5 adjacent noncancerous liver tissues and 5 peripheral blood samples. Overall study results and their limits: The study included only five patients, and the authors note findings should be validated in a larger study. Only about 7-24% of top clones were present in all five regions of a tumor, suggesting spatial heterogeneity of tumor-infiltrating T cells. Because the samples were bulk and unsorted, CD4+ and CD8+ T cell repertoires could not be compared. Only the TCR beta chain was sequenced, which likely underestimates true repertoire diversity because unpaired alpha chains were not captured. Consistent with antigen-driven expansion, pairs of tumor regions showed higher repertoire overlap (mean roughly 36%) than either tumor-adjacent pairs (approximately 17%) or tumor-blood pairs (roughly 14%). Compared with blood, tumors had a significantly larger share of the repertoire taken up by the top 250 clones (p = 0.039).

Total RNA and DNA were co-extracted without cell sorting from roughly 20-30 mg of bulk tissue using the AllPrep DNA/RNA mini kit. Between late 2015 and early 2016, a handful of patients in China with histopathologically diagnosed primary liver carcinoma had their tumors surgically resected. Patients had chronic HBV infection and were treatment-naive at sampling. Five spatially separated regions were sampled per tumor: superior, inferior, left-lateral and right-lateral poles, plus the tumor centre. Histology showed that every tumor sample contained more than 85% viable tumor cells. Fresh tumor and adjacent tissue pieces were bisected; one half was stored in RNAlater at -80°C, the other sent for histology. The germline V end is reduced by 3 bases and the J end by 7 bases; junction bases left unmatched: 4. Per the germline V gene, KGHDR is the CDR1 and SFDVKD is the CDR2. The CDR3, from cysteine to phenylalanine, totals 14 residues. Only CDR3 DNA is held: 42 bases, read in frame from base 1.

Starting from about 500 ng total RNA, TCRbeta-specific cDNA was produced by reverse transcription with a constant-region primer and ProtoScript II reverse transcriptase. The TCRbeta libraries were prepared through three rounds of nested multiplex PCR following a slightly modified ARM-PCR procedure. Each of the first two PCR rounds ran for 9 to 11 cycles using multiplex TRBV1-TRBV30 forward primers together with a Cbeta reverse primer. Sample barcodes and Illumina adapters were added in a final 25-cycle PCR with Deep VentR polymerase. Before sequencing, amplicons of 200-500 bp were gel-purified using a QIAquick gel extraction kit. The TCRbeta amplicons were sequenced with 250-bp paired-end reads on an Illumina HiSeq 2500. The published analysis was carried out like this. Quality trimming of reads was performed with Trimmomatic v0.33, and paired reads were merged with FLASH v1.2.11 so that full CDR3 sequences could be recovered. V, D and J germline segments were assigned to the rearranged TCRbeta sequences by MiGEC v1.2.1b. Clonotype statistics, along with Shannon-Wiener diversity indices, were calculated using VDJtools v1.0.0. To reduce sampling bias, subsequent analyses other than the diversity analysis used only the 250 most abundant clonotypes in each sample. TCRdb trimmed the raw reads at Q25, called clones with MiXCR and kept productive beta chains. Rows are unified per CDR3 protein, each entry keeping the most common DNA and genes. These V and J calls are TCRdb output, not the study's own analysis. The sample table holds 100,000 or so distinct CDR3 sequences, of which around 66% were seen once. The leading ten clones occupy approximately 12% of the sample.

A word on this clonotype: There is no known antigen for this receptor. Within one base of it there is no much larger clone, and no base qualities were kept.

The sequencing sample was made of liver tumor tissue from sampling region 2. This sample's cell subset or site label indicates: tumor region T2, inferior pole. The receptor's source is a woman aged 55-69 years with primary liver carcinoma and hepatitis B virus infection. The chain is made from TRBV24-1 and TRBJ1-5, with TRBD1 matching 8 junction bases. For the CDR3, the sequence is CATSDTNRGQPQHF. The nucleotide sequence is TGTGCCACCAGTGATACGAACAGGGGGCAGCCCCAGCATTTT.